Below are 9 T cell receptor beta chains sequenced from a single sample in a study of blood T cell repertoires in COVID-19 (dated by TCRdb to the early 2020s). Library method: the immunoSEQ multiplex PCR assay. TCRdb's version of the immuneACCESS table is confined to in-frame rearrangements and falls short of the full clone set. An unresolved V gene accounts for under half of the shortfall where checked; the remainder is of unknown origin. In this sample the table shows approximately 130,000 clones, approximately 90% of which occur a single time. The ten most abundant clones make up less than 2% of the sample. The sample taken for sequencing was peripheral blood. These receptors came from a human donor in a cohort sampled during active COVID-19.

For the CDR3, the DNA is TGTGCCATCAGTGAGTATCGAAGGGGCCGCGTCAACAATGAGCAGTTCTTC. Protein sequence: CAISEYRRGRVNNEQFF. The chain employs TRBV10-3 and TRBJ2-1; D is possibly TRBD1 (5 bases). Trimming took 1 base from V and 5 from J, leaving 18 bases between them. From germline, CDR1 is ENHRY and CDR2 SYGVKD. This CDR3 is 17 amino acids long.

This chain connects TRBV10-1 to TRBJ2-7, with D maybe TRBD2 (5 bases). Germline V gene sequence: CDR1 WNHNN, CDR2 SYGVQD (reference sequence). The CDR3 length is 14 residues. V was cut by 0 bases and J by 5 bases, with 11 bases left in between. The CDR3 sequence is CASSESRTGDEQYF. The CDR3 DNA reads TGCGCCAGCAGTGAGTCGAGGACCGGGGACGAGCAGTACTTC.

Many counts were recorded for this clone. The chain couples TRBV27 to TRBJ2-1, with 12 nucleotides matching TRBD2. After removal of 6 bases from V and 2 bases from J, the junction contained 2 bases not matched to a gene. Germline-derived CDR1 and CDR2 are MNHEY and SMNVEV (reference sequence). The CDR3 sequence is 15 residues long. CDR3 loop: CASSRTSGAYNEQFF. The CDR3 DNA reads TGTGCCAGCAGCCGGACTAGCGGGGCCTACAATGAGCAGTTCTTC.

The chain is built from TRBV21-1 and TRBJ1-1. TRBV21-1 is given as a pseudogene. The CDR3 covers 13 residues. CDR3 residues: CASSKGRYTEAFF. DNA of the CDR3: TGTGCCAGCAGCAAAGGTCGGTACACTGAAGCTTTCTTT.

The chain uses TRBV6-4 and TRBJ2-1, with 7 bases aligning to TRBD2. There are 16 residues in the CDR3. The V and J ends lost 2 bases and 9 bases, in that order; junction bases with no gene match: 13. Germline CDR1 is MRHNA and CDR2 is SNTAGT. CDR3 amino acids: CASSDGLGGSLSEQFF. The CDR3 coding sequence is TGTGCCAGCAGTGACGGGCTTGGCGGGAGCTTATCTGAGCAGTTCTTC.

The chain uses TRBV7-2 and TRBJ1-3; D may be TRBD1 (5 bases). Trimming took off 5 bases at V and 0 bases at J, with 11 bases between the two ends. The CDR3 covers 15 residues. The germline V gene encodes CDR1 SGHTA and CDR2 FQGNSA. The CDR3: CASSPDSYSGNTIYF. CDR3 DNA sequence: TGTGCCAGCAGCCCCGACAGCTACTCTGGAAACACCATATATTTT.

The chain has TRBV6-2 or TRBV6-3 and TRBJ1-5, with 8 bases that match TRBD1. This CDR3 has 15 amino acids. Germline V gene lookup returns CDR1 MNHEY and CDR2 SVGEGT. V shed 6 bases, J shed 6 bases, and the junction held 10 bases outside the gene matches. This CDR3 reads CASSPATGTGQPQHF. The CDR3 DNA reads TGTGCCAGCAGCCCTGCTACAGGGACAGGTCAGCCCCAGCATTTT.

V is TRBV29-1 and J is TRBJ2-1; TRBD2 matches 11 bases. Germline V gives CDR1 SQVTM, CDR2 ANQGSEA. Trimming at V came to 7 bases and at J to 3 bases, leaving 8 bases not matched to a gene. This CDR3 contains 15 residues. CDR3 residues: CSDVTGTSGYNEQFF. The CDR3 DNA sequence: TGCAGCGACGTGACCGGGACTAGCGGCTACAATGAGCAGTTCTTC.

The genes are TRBV6-5 and TRBJ1-5, with no clear D. The CDR3 is 12 amino acids. Per the germline V gene, CDR1 is MNHEY and CDR2 is SVGAGI. The ends were cut back, 8 bases at V and 3 bases at J, with 8 bases in the middle. As DNA, the CDR3 is TGTGCCAGCTGGAGGGACAATCAGCCCCAGCATTTT. As protein: CASWRDNQPQHF.